This T cell receptor (beta chain) was documented in a study of blood T cell repertoires in COVID-19. Study-level background: Whether acute or convalescent, the COVID-19 samples came from the United States, Italy and Spain. PBMCs, B-cell-depleted T cells, or T cells were the source of the cDNA or gDNA that made up the material.

Enrolled through a virtual design, the participants were between about 18 and 100 years of age and came from 24 US areas. Participant-given clinical history determined each cohort assignment. V lost 0 bases and J 7 bases, leaving 9 bases between the germline ends. Looked up from germline, CDR1 is LGHDT and CDR2 is YNNKEL (reference sequence). The CDR3 totals 13 residues. Using immunoSEQ multiplex PCR, the repertoire was profiled, and TCRdb retains in-frame clones only, with some absent. This sample has about 300,000 clones; just under 90% occur once, and the top ten carry roughly 2.9%. Input material: PBMCs or T cells enriched from blood (not recorded which). This receptor was taken from a woman in her fifties or sixties who had been exposed to COVID-19. The chain uses TRBV3-1 (or the pseudogene TRBV3-2) and TRBJ1-2; D is undetermined. CDR3 nucleotide sequence: TGTGCCAGCAGCCAAGATATTCGGGGTGGCTACACCTTC. Translation gives CASSQDIRGGYTF.